This TCR beta chain was obtained from a study of early T cells in non-severe SARS-CoV-2 infection. At the level of the study: Sequencing targeted bulk RNA from unsorted whole blood, leaving chains unpaired.

V shed 6 bases and J shed 8 bases, with 8 bases lying between them. The CDR3 loop spans 11 amino acids. Per the germline V gene, CDR1 is MNHEY and CDR2 is SVGEGT. Study outcomes and limitations: Anti-spike CD8 responses were favored by VDJdb matching, which missed private and CD4 specificities.

Each cDNA molecule carried a unique molecular identifier. TCRdb independently ran MiXCR on the 5' RACE reads; one entry per CDR3 protein. The sample lists 65,000 to 75,000 distinct CDR3 sequences, over 10% occurring once. This clonotype was observed many times. Its target is not known. This receptor was obtained from an adult who was a healthcare worker with PCR-confirmed SARS-CoV-2 infection or an uninfected control (not recorded which). This rearrangement joins TRBV6-2 or TRBV6-3 to TRBJ2-1; D remains unclear. Sequenced material: whole blood. CDR3 sequence reads: CASRLNYEQFF. In nucleotides, the CDR3 is TGTGCCAGCAGGCTAAACTATGAGCAGTTCTTC.